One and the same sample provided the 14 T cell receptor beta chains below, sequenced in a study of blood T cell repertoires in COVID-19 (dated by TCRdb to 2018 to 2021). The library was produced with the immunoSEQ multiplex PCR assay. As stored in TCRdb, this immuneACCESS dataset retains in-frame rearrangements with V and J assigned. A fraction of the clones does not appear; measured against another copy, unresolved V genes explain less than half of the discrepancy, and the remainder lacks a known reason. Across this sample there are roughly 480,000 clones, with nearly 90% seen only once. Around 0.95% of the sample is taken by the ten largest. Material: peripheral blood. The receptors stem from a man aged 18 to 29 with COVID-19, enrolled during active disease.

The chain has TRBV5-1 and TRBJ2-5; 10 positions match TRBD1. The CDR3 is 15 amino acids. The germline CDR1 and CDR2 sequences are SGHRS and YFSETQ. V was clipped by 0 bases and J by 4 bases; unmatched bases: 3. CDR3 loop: CASSLGRDRGETQYF. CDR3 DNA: TGCGCCAGCAGCTTGGGACGGGACAGGGGAGAGACCCAGTACTTC.

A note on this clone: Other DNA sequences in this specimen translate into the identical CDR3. As DNA, the CDR3 is TGTGCCAGCAGTGACCCCACAGGGAGTGGGGCCAACGTCCTGACTTTC. Translation: CASSDPTGSGANVLTF. V usage is TRBV25-1 and J usage is TRBJ2-6; D might be TRBD1 (6 bases). V lost 3 bases and J 3 bases, leaving 12 bases between the germline ends. Germline V gives CDR1 MGHDK, CDR2 SYGVNS. This CDR3 region has 16 residues.

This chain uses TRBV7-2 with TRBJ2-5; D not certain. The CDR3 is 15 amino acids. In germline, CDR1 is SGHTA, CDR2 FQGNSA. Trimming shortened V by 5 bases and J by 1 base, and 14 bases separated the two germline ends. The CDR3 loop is CASSPLETAQETQYF. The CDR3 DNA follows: TGTGCCAGCAGCCCTTTGGAAACAGCCCAAGAGACCCAGTACTTC.

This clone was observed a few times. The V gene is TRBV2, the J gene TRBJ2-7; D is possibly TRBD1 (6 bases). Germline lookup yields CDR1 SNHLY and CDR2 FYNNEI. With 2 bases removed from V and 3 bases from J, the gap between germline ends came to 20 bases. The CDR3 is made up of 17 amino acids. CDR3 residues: CASSETGQSDVDYEQYF. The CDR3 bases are TGTGCCAGCAGTGAAACCGGACAGTCTGATGTTGACTACGAGCAGTACTTC.

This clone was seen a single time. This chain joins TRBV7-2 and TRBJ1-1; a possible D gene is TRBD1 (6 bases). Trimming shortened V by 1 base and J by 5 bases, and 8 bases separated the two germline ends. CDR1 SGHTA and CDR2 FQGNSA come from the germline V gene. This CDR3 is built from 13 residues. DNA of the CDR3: TGTGCCAGCAGCTTAGAGGGGGTGACTGAAGCTTTCTTT. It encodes CASSLEGVTEAFF.

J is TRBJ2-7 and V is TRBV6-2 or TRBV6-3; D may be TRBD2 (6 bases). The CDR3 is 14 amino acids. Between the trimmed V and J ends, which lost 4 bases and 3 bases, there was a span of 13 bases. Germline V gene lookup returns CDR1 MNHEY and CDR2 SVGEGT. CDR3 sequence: CASSSGGIGYEQYF. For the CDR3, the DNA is TGTGCCAGCAGTTCCGGCGGGATTGGCTACGAGCAGTACTTC.

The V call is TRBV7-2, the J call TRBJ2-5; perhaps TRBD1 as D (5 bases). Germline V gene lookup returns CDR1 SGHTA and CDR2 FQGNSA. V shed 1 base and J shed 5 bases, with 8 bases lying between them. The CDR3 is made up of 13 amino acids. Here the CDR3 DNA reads TGTGCCAGCAGCTTAGGCAGGGTGGAGACCCAGTACTTC. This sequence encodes CASSLGRVETQYF. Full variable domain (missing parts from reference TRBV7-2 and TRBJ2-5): GAGVSQSPSNKVTEKGKDVELRCDPISGHTALYWYRQSLGQGLEFLIYFQGNSAPDKSGLPSDRFSAERTGGSVSTLTIQRTQQEDSAVYLCASSLGRVETQYFGPGTRLLVL.

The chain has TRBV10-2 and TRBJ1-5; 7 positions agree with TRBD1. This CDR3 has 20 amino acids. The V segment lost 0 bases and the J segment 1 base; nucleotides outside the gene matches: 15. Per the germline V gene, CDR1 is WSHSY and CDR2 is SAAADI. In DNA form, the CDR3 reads TGCGCCAGCAGTGAGTCTCGGACAGGAGGGTCGTATATGAGCAATCAGCCCCAGCATTTT. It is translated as CASSESRTGGSYMSNQPQHF.

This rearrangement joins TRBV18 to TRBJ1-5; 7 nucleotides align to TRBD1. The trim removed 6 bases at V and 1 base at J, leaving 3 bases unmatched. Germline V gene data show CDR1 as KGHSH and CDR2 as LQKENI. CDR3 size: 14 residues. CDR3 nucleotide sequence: TGTGCCAGCTCGGGGGGACAGAGCAATCAGCCCCAGCATTTT. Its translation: CASSGGQSNQPQHF.

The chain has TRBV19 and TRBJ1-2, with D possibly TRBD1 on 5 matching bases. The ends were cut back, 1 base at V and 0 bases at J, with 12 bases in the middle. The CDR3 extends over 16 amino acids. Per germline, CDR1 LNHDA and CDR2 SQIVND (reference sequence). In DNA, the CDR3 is TGTGCCAGTAGTATAGTAGGGGAGGAAACTAACTATGGCTACACCTTC. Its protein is CASSIVGEETNYGYTF.

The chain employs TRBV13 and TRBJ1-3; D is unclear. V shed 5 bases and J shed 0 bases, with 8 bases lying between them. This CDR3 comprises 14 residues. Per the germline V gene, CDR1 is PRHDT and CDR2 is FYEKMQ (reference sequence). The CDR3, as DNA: TGTGCCAGCAGCCCCCGCGGCTCTGGAAACACCATATATTTT. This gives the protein CASSPRGSGNTIYF.

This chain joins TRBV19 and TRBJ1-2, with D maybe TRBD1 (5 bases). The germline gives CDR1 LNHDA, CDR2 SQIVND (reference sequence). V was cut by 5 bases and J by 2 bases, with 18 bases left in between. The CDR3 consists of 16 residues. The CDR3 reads CASSFGGRAGNYGYTF. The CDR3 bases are TGTGCCAGTAGTTTCGGCGGCAGGGCGGGAAACTATGGCTACACCTTC.

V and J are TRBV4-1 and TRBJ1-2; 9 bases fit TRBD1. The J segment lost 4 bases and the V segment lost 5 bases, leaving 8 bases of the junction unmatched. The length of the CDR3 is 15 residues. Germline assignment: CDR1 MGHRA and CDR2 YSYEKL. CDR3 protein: CASSGTGGAGYGYTF. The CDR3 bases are TGCGCCAGCAGCGGAACAGGGGGCGCAGGCTATGGCTACACCTTC.

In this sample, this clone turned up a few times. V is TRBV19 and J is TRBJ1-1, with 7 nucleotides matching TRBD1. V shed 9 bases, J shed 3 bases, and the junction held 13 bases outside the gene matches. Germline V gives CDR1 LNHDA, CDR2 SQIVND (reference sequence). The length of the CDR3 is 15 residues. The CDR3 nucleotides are TGTGCCAGAGAGGACCTTACAGGGGTTGACACTGAAGCTTTCTTT. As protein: CAREDLTGVDTEAFF.